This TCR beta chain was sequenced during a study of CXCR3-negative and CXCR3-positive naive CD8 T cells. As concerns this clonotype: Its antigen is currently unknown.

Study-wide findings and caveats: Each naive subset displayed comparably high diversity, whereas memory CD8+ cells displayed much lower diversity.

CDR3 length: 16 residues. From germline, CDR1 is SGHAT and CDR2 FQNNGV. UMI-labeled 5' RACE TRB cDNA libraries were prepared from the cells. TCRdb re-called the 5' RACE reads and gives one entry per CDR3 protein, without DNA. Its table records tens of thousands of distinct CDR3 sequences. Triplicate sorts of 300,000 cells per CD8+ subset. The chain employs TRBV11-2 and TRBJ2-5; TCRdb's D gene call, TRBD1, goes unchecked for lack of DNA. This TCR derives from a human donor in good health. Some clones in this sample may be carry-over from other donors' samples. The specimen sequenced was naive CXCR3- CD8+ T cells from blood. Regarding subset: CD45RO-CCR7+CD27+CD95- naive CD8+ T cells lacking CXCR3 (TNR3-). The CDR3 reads CASTILGEGAEETQYF.